Below are 9 T cell receptor beta chains sequenced from a single sample in a study of response to subunit inactivated influenza vaccine. In TCRdb, the RT-PCR reads were re-called with MiXCR into one record per CDR3 protein. The data show 530,000 or so distinct CDR3 sequences, approximately 12% seen once. The source material was PBMCs from blood, sampled on the day of vaccination. The source is a man in his forties or fifties who received an inactivated influenza vaccine.

The sample holds many counts of this clonotype. The V and J genes are TRBV12-3 or TRBV12-4 and TRBJ2-3, with a tentative D call TRBD1 (6 bases). The CDR3 spans 15 residues. Trimming removed 5 bases from V and 0 bases from J, with 12 bases in between. The DNA of the CDR3 is TGTGCCAGCAGTATTACAGGGTCCAGCACAGATACGCAGTATTTT. As protein: CASSITGSSTDTQYF.

The chain employs TRBV12-3 or TRBV12-4 and TRBJ2-1, with unresolved D. The CDR3 loop spans 12 amino acids. Trimming left V 9 bases short and J 0 bases short, with 6 bases between. In DNA, the CDR3 is TGTGCCAGTCAGAGCTCCTACAATGAGCAGTTCTTC. Its protein is CASQSSYNEQFF.

The rearrangement joins TRBV14 to TRBJ1-2; D might be TRBD1 (6 bases). This CDR3 comprises 13 residues. The ends were cut back, 4 bases at V and 8 bases at J, with 14 bases in the middle. Germline CDR1 is SGHDN and CDR2 is FVKESK. CDR3 region: CASSRDISFGYTF. The CDR3 DNA reads as TGTGCCAGCAGCCGGGACATCTCCTTCGGCTACACCTTC.

The sample holds a few counts of this clonotype. V and J are TRBV15 and TRBJ1-1; D unresolved. This CDR3 comprises 14 residues. Germline V gives CDR1 LNHNV, CDR2 YYDKDF (reference sequence). V lost 0 bases and J lost 4, with 9 bases in between. CDR3 nucleotide sequence: TGTGCCACCAGCAGAGATCCTGGGATCACTGAAGCTTTCTTT. Its translation: CATSRDPGITEAFF.

This clonotype came up many times. The chain combines TRBV12-3 or TRBV12-4 with TRBJ2-1; D is unclear. V was clipped by 4 bases and J by 3 bases, with 19 bases between them. CDR3 length equals 17 residues. CDR3 amino acids: CASSSEKWEKNYNEQFF. The CDR3 bases are TGTGCCAGCAGTTCTGAAAAGTGGGAAAAGAACTACAATGAGCAGTTCTTC.

V usage is TRBV20-1 and J usage is TRBJ2-3, with D perhaps TRBD1 or TRBD2 (7 bases each). This CDR3 spans 16 amino acids. Germline CDR1 is DFQATT and CDR2 is SNEGSKA (reference sequence). The germline V and J ends were trimmed by 6 bases and 1 base, with 20 bases remaining between them. The CDR3 DNA sequence: TGCAGTGCGACCGGGACAGCGGGGTTTCGCACAGATACGCAGTATTTT. Translated, it gives CSATGTAGFRTDTQYF.

The chain employs TRBV7-2 and TRBJ2-1, with TRBD2 identical over 9 bases. CDR1 is SGHTA, CDR2 FQGNSA, per germline. The V segment lost 0 bases and the J segment 8 bases; nucleotides outside the gene matches: 2. CDR3 size: 14 residues. The CDR3 DNA reads as TGTGCCAGCAGCTTAGCCGGGACTAGCTATGAGCAGTTCTTC. This encodes CASSLAGTSYEQFF.

This clonotype has more than one count but fewer than ten. This sequence joins TRBV7-2 and TRBJ2-7; 8 nucleotides align to TRBD2. CDR1 SGHTA and CDR2 FQGNSA come from the germline V gene. The CDR3 has 15 amino acids. After removal of 5 bases from V and 0 bases from J, the junction contained 6 bases not matched to a gene. The CDR3 here is CASSLSGVNSYEQYF. The CDR3 DNA sequence: TGTGCCAGCAGCCTTAGCGGGGTGAACTCCTACGAGCAGTACTTC.

The chain couples TRBV7-2 to TRBJ2-2; D gene ambiguous. Trimming cost V 5 bases and J 4 bases, with 8 bases left between them. There are 13 residues in the CDR3. Germline CDR1 reads SGHTA; CDR2 reads FQGNSA. CDR3 nucleotides: TGTGCCAGCAGCCGAGACACCACCGGGGAGCTGTTTTTT. This sequence encodes CASSRDTTGELFF.